These T cell receptor beta chains were read from a single sample in a study of T cells after yellow fever vaccination. TCRdb itself ran the 5' RACE reads through MiXCR, one entry per CDR3 protein. Of some 400,000 distinct CDR3 sequences in the sample, around 19% were seen once. The sample in question was PBMCs, obtained before the yellow fever booster vaccination. Receptor source: a man between 18 and 35 years old who received the YFV17D yellow fever vaccine. The CDR3 runs from the conserved cysteine through the conserved F or W. D genes are given only for firm matches. Rows give clone size only sometimes, using once, few, many, or a class for an expanded clone.

d_gene	abundance	v_gene	j_gene	CDR3aa	CDR3nt
.	.	TRBV29-1	TRBJ2-1	CSGRRVHNEQFF	TGCAGTGGCCGCAGGGTGCACAATGAGCAGTTCTTC
TRBD1	many	TRBV20-1	TRBJ1-6	CSAFSRQGMSWSPLHF	TGCAGTGCCTTTTCCCGACAGGGGATGAGTTGGTCACCCCTCCACTTT
TRBD1	.	TRBV4-1	TRBJ2-3	CASATGVGDTQYF	TGCGCCAGCGCCACAGGGGTTGGAGATACGCAGTATTTT
.	.	TRBV5-1	TRBJ2-5	CASSLALRGQETQYF	TGCGCCAGCAGCTTGGCCCTGAGAGGCCAAGAGACCCAGTACTTC
.	many	TRBV9	TRBJ1-3	CASSEGGGRDIGNTIYF	TGTGCCAGCAGCGAAGGGGGGGGACGCGATATTGGAAACACCATATATTTT
TRBD2	few	TRBV5-1	TRBJ2-1	CASRSPTSGGNNEQFF	TGCGCCAGCAGGAGCCCGACTAGCGGGGGGAACAATGAGCAGTTCTTC
.	few	TRBV4-3	TRBJ1-5	CASSQRQGDQPQHF	TGCGCCAGCAGCCAACGGCAGGGAGATCAGCCCCAGCATTTT
.	.	TRBV12-3/TRBV12-4	TRBJ1-1	CASSLDARVQAFF	TGTGCCAGCAGTCTCGACGCCAGGGTGCAAGCTTTCTTT
TRBD1	few	TRBV3-1	TRBJ1-1	CASNPRDRGLGEAFF	TGTGCCAGCAACCCTCGGGACAGGGGGCTTGGGGAAGCTTTCTTT
.	few	TRBV12-3/TRBV12-4	TRBJ1-1	CASSRTALNTEAFF	TGTGCCAGCAGTAGGACAGCACTGAACACTGAAGCTTTCTTT
.	few	TRBV13	TRBJ1-1	CASRVLGQATEAFF	TGTGCCTCACGAGTGTTGGGTCAGGCCACTGAAGCTTTCTTT
TRBD2	.	TRBV5-4	TRBJ2-2	CASSARTSGGPGELFF	TGTGCCAGCAGCGCCCGGACTAGCGGGGGGCCCGGGGAGCTGTTTTTT
TRBD1	.	TRBV9	TRBJ2-1	CASSVGTGVGNEQFF	TGTGCCAGCAGCGTAGGGACAGGGGTAGGGAATGAGCAGTTCTTC
.	few	TRBV20-1	TRBJ2-2	CSASNPGVPSGELFF	TGCAGTGCTAGTAATCCCGGGGTGCCCAGCGGGGAGCTGTTTTTT
.	few	TRBV5-5	TRBJ2-5	CASSFSVQRLQETQYF	TGTGCCAGCAGCTTTTCCGTGCAGAGACTGCAAGAGACCCAGTACTTC
.	.	TRBV5-1	TRBJ1-2	CASSLAGATNYGYTF	TGCGCCAGCAGCTTGGCCGGGGCGACCAACTATGGCTACACCTTC
TRBD1	.	TRBV18	TRBJ2-7	CASSPTPGQGVNEQYF	TGTGCCAGCTCACCAACTCCGGGACAGGGCGTCAACGAGCAGTACTTC
.	few	TRBV10-3	TRBJ1-1	CAISASPDHVNTEAFF	TGTGCCATCAGTGCCTCCCCCGATCACGTGAACACTGAAGCTTTCTTT
.	.	TRBV6-1	TRBJ2-2	CASSSQGGTNTGELFF	TGTGCCAGCAGTTCCCAGGGGGGGACGAACACCGGGGAGCTGTTTTTT
TRBD2	few	TRBV7-2	TRBJ2-2	CASSFGGAAGELFF	TGTGCCAGCAGCTTCGGGGGGGCAGCCGGGGAGCTGTTTTTT
.	.	TRBV11-2	TRBJ1-1	CASSFSRVNTEAFF	TGTGCCAGCAGCTTCTCTAGGGTGAACACTGAAGCTTTCTTT
.	few	TRBV20-1	TRBJ2-5	CSAREAGQETQYF	TGCAGTGCTAGAGAGGCGGGTCAAGAGACCCAGTACTTC
TRBD1	few	TRBV20-1	TRBJ1-2	CRTMDRANYGYTF	TGCAGGACCATGGACAGGGCGAACTATGGCTACACCTTC
TRBD1	few	TRBV6-5	TRBJ1-2	CASRETGGRNYGYTF	TGTGCCAGCAGGGAGACAGGGGGACGAAACTATGGCTACACCTTC
.	few	TRBV6-5	TRBJ2-7	CASSYGGLGSYEQYF	TGTGCCAGCAGTTACGGAGGGTTGGGGTCCTACGAGCAGTACTTC
TRBD2	few	TRBV7-2	TRBJ2-3	CASIRGGASTDTQYF	TGTGCCAGCATCCGGGGGGGGGCTAGCACAGATACGCAGTATTTT
.	.	TRBV24-1	TRBJ2-5	CATSAAHDSQETQYF	TGTGCCACCAGTGCCGCACACGACTCCCAAGAGACCCAGTACTTC
.	.	TRBV4-2	TRBJ2-5	CASSPTREGPLQETQYF	TGTGCCAGCAGCCCCACCCGGGAAGGCCCCTTACAAGAGACCCAGTACTTC
TRBD2	.	TRBV29-1	TRBJ2-1	CSSGLLNSQEQFF	TGCAGCTCGGGACTACTTAACAGTCAGGAGCAGTTCTTC
.	few	TRBV7-9	TRBJ1-1	CASSAWTEAFF	TGTGCCAGCAGCGCGTGGACTGAAGCTTTCTTT
.	.	TRBV12-3/TRBV12-4	TRBJ1-1	CASSFSGGNEAFF	TGTGCCAGCAGTTTCTCGGGGGGCAACGAAGCTTTCTTT